This T cell receptor beta chain was sequenced for a study of blood T cell repertoires in COVID-19. Study background: Samples taken during acute and convalescent COVID-19 were collected in the United States, Italy and Spain. T cells, B-cell-depleted T cells, or PBMCs supplied cDNA or gDNA.

This CDR3 has 13 residues. The ends were cut back, 6 bases at V and 7 bases at J, with 15 bases in the middle. CDR1 MDHEN and CDR2 SYDVKM come from the germline V gene. Source study methods: For nucleated cells, counts were estimated from reference gene primer amplification. Profiling relied on immunoSEQ multiplex PCR, and the TCRdb table lists in-frame clones only, not all of them. The V and J calls and clone size come from that table; D and trimming were worked out from the DNA. The repertoire holds 95,000 or so clones, with roughly nine tenths as singletons. Sequenced material: peripheral blood. The V and J genes are TRBV28 and TRBJ1-2; weak D call: TRBD1 (5 bases). The TCR was taken from a woman between 65 and 79 years old with acute or convalescent COVID-19. The CDR3 region has the DNA TGTGCCAGCAGCGCCCCAGGGTGGCGTGGCTACACCTTC. Residues: CASSAPGWRGYTF.